These T cell receptor beta chains were read from a single sample in a study of HIV-infected patients and healthy controls. TCRdb reanalysed the 5' RACE reads using MiXCR and keeps one entry per CDR3 protein. The sample yields some 6,000 distinct CDR3 sequences, around 8.8% seen once. The sequenced sample was blood, obtained before antiretroviral therapy. The receptors stem from an adult with HIV infection. Both conserved end residues are part of each CDR3. D genes are given only for firm matches. Rows give clone size only sometimes, using once, few, many, or a class for an expanded clone.

V gene: TRBV7-2; J gene: TRBJ2-2; D gene: NA; clone size: many; CDR3 protein: CASSFRLAGGRTGELFF; CDR3 DNA: TGTGCCAGCAGCTTCCGGCTGGCAGGGGGGCGGACCGGGGAGCTGTTTTTT
V gene: TRBV7-6; J gene: TRBJ2-1; D gene: TRBD2; clone size: medium-sized; CDR3 protein: CASSVTSGRAYEQFF; CDR3 DNA: TGTGCCAGCAGCGTAACTAGCGGGAGGGCCTATGAGCAGTTCTTC
V gene: TRBV20-1; J gene: TRBJ2-3; D gene: NA; clone size: many; CDR3 protein: CSARDRDYYPDTQYF; CDR3 DNA: TGCAGTGCTAGAGATCGAGACTACTACCCAGATACGCAGTATTTT
V gene: TRBV7-2; J gene: TRBJ2-5; D gene: NA; clone size: medium-sized; CDR3 protein: CASSRYTGETQYF; CDR3 DNA: TGTGCCAGCAGCCGTTATACAGGAGAGACCCAGTACTTC
V gene: TRBV6-1; J gene: TRBJ2-3; D gene: TRBD2; clone size: many; CDR3 protein: CASSEVGGLALTDTQYF; CDR3 DNA: TGTGCCAGCAGTGAAGTTGGAGGACTAGCCCTCACAGATACGCAGTATTTT
V gene: TRBV7-8; J gene: TRBJ2-3; D gene: TRBD2; clone size: many; CDR3 protein: CASSLEDLAEEGTDTQYF; CDR3 DNA: TGTGCCAGCAGCCTCGAAGACCTAGCGGAGGAGGGCACAGATACGCAGTATTTT
V gene: TRBV30; J gene: TRBJ2-1; D gene: NA; clone size: many; CDR3 protein: CAWSVTGTNEQFF; CDR3 DNA: TGTGCCTGGAGTGTAACAGGGACAAATGAGCAGTTCTTC
V gene: TRBV24-1; J gene: TRBJ2-1; D gene: TRBD2; clone size: medium-sized; CDR3 protein: CATSDRQGLAPDEQFF; CDR3 DNA: TGTGCCACCAGTGATAGGCAGGGACTAGCGCCCGATGAGCAGTTCTTC
V gene: TRBV20-1; J gene: TRBJ2-5; D gene: NA; clone size: medium-sized; CDR3 protein: CSASGEETQYF; CDR3 DNA: TGCAGTGCTAGCGGAGAAGAGACCCAGTACTTC
V gene: TRBV20-1; J gene: TRBJ1-5; D gene: NA; clone size: NA; CDR3 protein: CSARDARGQPQHF; CDR3 DNA: TGCAGTGCTAGAGACGCGCGTGGTCAGCCCCAGCATTTT
V gene: TRBV5-3; J gene: TRBJ2-5; D gene: TRBD2; clone size: many; CDR3 protein: CARSREVAGSGRQETQYF; CDR3 DNA: TGTGCCAGAAGCCGTGAAGTGGCTGGTAGCGGGAGACAAGAGACCCAGTACTTC
V gene: TRBV19; J gene: TRBJ1-1; D gene: NA; clone size: NA; CDR3 protein: CASSTQRGGTEAFF; CDR3 DNA: TGTGCCAGTAGTACCCAGAGAGGGGGCACTGAAGCTTTCTTT
V gene: TRBV6-5; J gene: TRBJ2-1; D gene: NA; clone size: NA; CDR3 protein: CASSYSAGTHGGFF; CDR3 DNA: TGTGCCAGCAGTTACTCGGCCGGGACCCACGGGGGGTTCTTC
V gene: TRBV13; J gene: TRBJ1-2; D gene: NA; clone size: NA; CDR3 protein: CASSLGQGSYYGYTF; CDR3 DNA: TGTGCCAGCAGCTTAGGACAGGGATCCTACTATGGCTACACCTTC
V gene: TRBV12-3/TRBV12-4; J gene: TRBJ2-1; D gene: TRBD2; clone size: many; CDR3 protein: CASSGTSDNEQFF; CDR3 DNA: TGTGCCAGCAGTGGGACTAGCGACAATGAGCAGTTCTTC
V gene: TRBV30; J gene: TRBJ2-5; D gene: TRBD2; clone size: NA; CDR3 protein: CAYATSLETQYF; CDR3 DNA: TGTGCCTACGCGACTAGCTTGGAGACCCAGTACTTC
V gene: TRBV6-5; J gene: TRBJ1-1; D gene: NA; clone size: many; CDR3 protein: CASSYSTITLRALNTEAFF; CDR3 DNA: TGTGCCAGCAGTTACTCGACCATCACACTTAGAGCCTTGAACACTGAAGCTTTCTTT
V gene: TRBV5-1; J gene: TRBJ2-1; D gene: NA; clone size: many; CDR3 protein: CASSFGADRNEQFF; CDR3 DNA: TGCGCCAGCAGCTTTGGGGCAGACAGGAATGAGCAGTTCTTC
V gene: TRBV5-1; J gene: TRBJ1-1; D gene: NA; clone size: many; CDR3 protein: CASSANMDTEAFF; CDR3 DNA: TGCGCCAGCAGCGCCAACATGGACACTGAAGCTTTCTTT
V gene: TRBV10-3; J gene: TRBJ2-1; D gene: NA; clone size: medium-sized; CDR3 protein: CATGTLDEQFF; CDR3 DNA: TGTGCCACGGGGACTCTGGATGAGCAGTTCTTC
V gene: TRBV6-6; J gene: TRBJ2-1; D gene: NA; clone size: medium-sized; CDR3 protein: CASSSLSYNEQFF; CDR3 DNA: TGTGCCAGCAGTTCCCTATCCTACAATGAGCAGTTCTTC
V gene: TRBV10-3; J gene: TRBJ2-3; D gene: TRBD1; clone size: medium-sized; CDR3 protein: CAIMGQGSDTQYF; CDR3 DNA: TGTGCCATCATGGGACAGGGTTCAGATACGCAGTATTTT
V gene: TRBV15; J gene: TRBJ2-1; D gene: NA; clone size: large; CDR3 protein: CATSLLMDNEQFF; CDR3 DNA: TGTGCCACCAGCCTACTGATGGACAATGAGCAGTTCTTC
V gene: TRBV20-1; J gene: TRBJ2-2; D gene: NA; clone size: medium-sized; CDR3 protein: CSARESSVVNTGELFF; CDR3 DNA: TGCAGTGCTAGGGAATCGAGTGTGGTGAACACCGGGGAGCTGTTTTTT
V gene: TRBV10-1; J gene: TRBJ2-3; D gene: NA; clone size: medium-sized; CDR3 protein: CASRGPSSTQYF; CDR3 DNA: TGCGCCAGTAGAGGACCCTCGAGTACGCAGTATTTT
V gene: TRBV30; J gene: TRBJ1-2; D gene: NA; clone size: medium-sized; CDR3 protein: CAYDGYRSDGYTF; CDR3 DNA: TGTGCCTATGACGGTTACAGGTCTGATGGCTACACCTTC
V gene: TRBV5-5; J gene: TRBJ2-5; D gene: NA; clone size: many; CDR3 protein: CATGPLETQYF; CDR3 DNA: TGTGCCACCGGACCTCTAGAGACCCAGTACTTC
V gene: TRBV9; J gene: TRBJ2-5; D gene: TRBD2; clone size: many; CDR3 protein: CASSLDPSGGLQETQYF; CDR3 DNA: TGTGCCAGCAGCCTCGACCCTAGCGGGGGACTTCAAGAGACCCAGTACTTC
V gene: TRBV18; J gene: TRBJ1-1; D gene: NA; clone size: many; CDR3 protein: CASYVGGNTEAFF; CDR3 DNA: TGTGCCAGCTACGTGGGGGGGAACACTGAAGCTTTCTTT
V gene: TRBV10-3; J gene: TRBJ2-1; D gene: TRBD2; clone size: large; CDR3 protein: CAISAGGAGGSYNEQFF; CDR3 DNA: TGTGCCATCAGTGCTGGGGGAGCGGGAGGCTCCTACAATGAGCAGTTCTTC
V gene: TRBV3-1; J gene: TRBJ2-3; D gene: NA; clone size: medium-sized; CDR3 protein: CASSQVLFRFWAPDTQYF; CDR3 DNA: TGTGCCAGCAGCCAGGTTCTGTTTCGGTTTTGGGCCCCAGATACGCAGTATTTT
V gene: TRBV5-1; J gene: TRBJ2-1; D gene: TRBD1; clone size: medium-sized; CDR3 protein: CASSPTQDRAFF; CDR3 DNA: TGCGCCAGCAGCCCCACTCAGGACAGGGCATTCTTC
V gene: TRBV6-5; J gene: TRBJ2-7; D gene: NA; clone size: NA; CDR3 protein: CASSYSVFSDYEQYF; CDR3 DNA: TGTGCCAGCAGTTACTCAGTGTTTAGCGACTACGAGCAGTACTTC
V gene: TRBV7-3; J gene: TRBJ2-1; D gene: NA; clone size: many; CDR3 protein: CASSLMGGPPHNEQFF; CDR3 DNA: TGTGCCAGCAGCTTAATGGGGGGGCCGCCCCACAATGAGCAGTTCTTC
V gene: TRBV20-1; J gene: TRBJ2-1; D gene: TRBD2; clone size: many; CDR3 protein: CSAKSGRAGNEQFF; CDR3 DNA: TGCAGTGCTAAAAGCGGGAGGGCCGGAAATGAGCAGTTCTTC
V gene: TRBV20-1; J gene: TRBJ1-1; D gene: NA; clone size: many; CDR3 protein: CSARVGRTEAFF; CDR3 DNA: TGCAGTGCTAGAGTCGGGAGGACTGAAGCTTTCTTT
V gene: TRBV9; J gene: TRBJ1-5; D gene: NA; clone size: medium-sized; CDR3 protein: CASSVGGSNQPQHF; CDR3 DNA: TGTGCCAGCAGCGTAGGTGGGAGCAATCAGCCCCAGCATTTT
V gene: TRBV5-6; J gene: TRBJ2-3; D gene: TRBD1; clone size: many; CDR3 protein: CASSLPGQGARTDTQYF; CDR3 DNA: TGTGCCAGCAGCTTGCCGGGACAGGGGGCACGCACAGATACGCAGTATTTT
V gene: TRBV5-1; J gene: TRBJ1-1; D gene: NA; clone size: NA; CDR3 protein: CASSLDGPGRHTEAFF; CDR3 DNA: TGCGCCAGCAGCTTGGATGGCCCAGGGAGACACACTGAAGCTTTCTTT
V gene: TRBV19; J gene: TRBJ1-5; D gene: NA; clone size: many; CDR3 protein: CASSIAANQPQHF; CDR3 DNA: TGTGCCAGTAGTATAGCGGCAAATCAGCCCCAGCATTTT
V gene: TRBV6-2/TRBV6-3; J gene: TRBJ2-4; D gene: TRBD1; clone size: medium-sized; CDR3 protein: CASSAPGGSTKNIQYF; CDR3 DNA: TGTGCCAGCAGTGCCCCAGGGGGTTCTACCAAAAACATTCAGTACTTC
V gene: TRBV13; J gene: TRBJ2-2; D gene: NA; clone size: few; CDR3 protein: CASSLVQGGPGELFF; CDR3 DNA: TGTGCCAGCAGCTTAGTGCAAGGAGGACCCGGGGAGCTGTTTTTT
V gene: TRBV6-6; J gene: TRBJ2-6; D gene: NA; clone size: medium-sized; CDR3 protein: CASSYESGANVLTF; CDR3 DNA: TGTGCCAGCAGTTACGAATCTGGGGCCAACGTCCTGACTTTC
V gene: TRBV10-1; J gene: TRBJ2-1; D gene: NA; clone size: medium-sized; CDR3 protein: CASSETRVEQFF; CDR3 DNA: TGCGCCAGCAGTGAAACGAGAGTTGAGCAGTTCTTC
V gene: TRBV27; J gene: TRBJ2-4; D gene: TRBD1; clone size: medium-sized; CDR3 protein: CASSPDGQAKGKNIQYF; CDR3 DNA: TGTGCCAGCAGTCCCGACGGACAGGCTAAGGGCAAAAACATTCAGTACTTC
V gene: TRBV29-1; J gene: TRBJ2-3; D gene: NA; clone size: medium-sized; CDR3 protein: CSVDSGADTQYF; CDR3 DNA: TGCAGCGTTGATTCGGGGGCAGATACGCAGTATTTT
V gene: TRBV6-2/TRBV6-3; J gene: TRBJ2-1; D gene: TRBD2; clone size: medium-sized; CDR3 protein: CASSRSTSGGTYNEQFF; CDR3 DNA: TGTGCCAGCAGTCGCTCGACTAGCGGGGGAACCTACAATGAGCAGTTCTTC
V gene: TRBV14; J gene: TRBJ2-1; D gene: NA; clone size: many; CDR3 protein: CASSQGSLYNEQFF; CDR3 DNA: TGTGCCAGCAGCCAGGGCAGCCTCTACAATGAGCAGTTCTTC
V gene: TRBV5-1; J gene: TRBJ2-7; D gene: TRBD2; clone size: many; CDR3 protein: CASSLDPSGSYEQYF; CDR3 DNA: TGCGCCAGCAGCTTGGATCCCAGCGGGAGCTACGAGCAGTACTTC
V gene: TRBV5-1; J gene: TRBJ2-7; D gene: TRBD1; clone size: few; CDR3 protein: CASSPVGITTGDEQYF; CDR3 DNA: TGCGCCAGCAGCCCCGTCGGGATAACGACAGGGGACGAGCAGTACTTC
V gene: TRBV27; J gene: TRBJ2-7; D gene: NA; clone size: medium-sized; CDR3 protein: CASSPRGVEQYF; CDR3 DNA: TGTGCCAGCAGTCCTCGAGGGGTCGAGCAGTACTTC
V gene: TRBV5-4; J gene: TRBJ2-7; D gene: TRBD2; clone size: many; CDR3 protein: CASSLAPASGSYEQYF; CDR3 DNA: TGTGCCAGCAGCTTGGCCCCCGCTAGCGGATCCTACGAGCAGTACTTC
V gene: TRBV27; J gene: TRBJ2-7; D gene: TRBD1; clone size: once; CDR3 protein: CASSSVVTQGARYEQYF; CDR3 DNA: TGTGCCAGCAGTTCAGTAGTGACACAGGGGGCGCGGTACGAGCAGTACTTC
V gene: TRBV3-1; J gene: TRBJ2-3; D gene: NA; clone size: medium-sized; CDR3 protein: CASSPRGRSTDTQYF; CDR3 DNA: TGTGCCAGCAGCCCCCGGGGGAGAAGCACAGATACGCAGTATTTT
V gene: TRBV5-6; J gene: TRBJ2-3; D gene: NA; clone size: medium-sized; CDR3 protein: CASSFFGASTDTQYF; CDR3 DNA: TGTGCCAGCAGCTTTTTCGGGGCCAGCACAGATACGCAGTATTTT
V gene: TRBV15; J gene: TRBJ2-1; D gene: TRBD2; clone size: NA; CDR3 protein: CATSGESGGRDNEQFF; CDR3 DNA: TGTGCCACCAGCGGAGAAAGCGGGGGGCGGGACAATGAGCAGTTCTTC